The entry below describes one T cell receptor (beta chain). This clone is a singleton in its sample. Its antigen has not been determined. Qualities for individual bases were not recorded, and no much larger clone is one base off. V and J are truncated by 4 bases and 3 bases respectively, leaving an intervening sequence of 15 bases. The cysteine opens and the phenylalanine closes a CDR3 of 16 amino acids. Only the CDR3 part of the read is kept: 48 bases, read in frame from the first base. These data come from a study of blood T cell repertoires in COVID-19 (dated by TCRdb to between 2020 and 2021). With regard to the full study: The collaborator samples originated in the United States, Italy and Spain and spanned the acute and convalescent phases of COVID-19. The prospective study material was composed of cDNA or gDNA derived from T cells, B-cell-depleted T cells, or PBMCs. Deeply sampled blood TCRbeta repertoires from subjects exposed to, actively infected with, or recovered from COVID-19 were included in the dataset. A freely available public database, intended as a resource for researchers studying the immune response to SARS-CoV-2, is where the repertoires were released. The samples were drawn from the first 160 participants of the ongoing ImmuneRACE study and from 950 to 1,500 subjects provided by 6 global collaborators. Nearly every sample came with metadata listing a de-identified subject ID, COVID-19 status, age in years and sex. Where available, HLA class I and class II types were obtained from metadata supplied by the sample provider rather than from assay-based typing.

In Seattle, one collaborating source enrolled patients while the infection was active and tracked those patients longitudinally over the course of disease. Collaborating institutions collected whole blood in K2EDTA tubes following their own protocols. Collaborator samples were shipped for TCRbeta analysis as frozen whole blood, isolated PBMCs, or DNA extracted from either sample type. TCRbeta CDR3 regions were amplified from genomic DNA using the immunoSEQ Assay, a bias-controlled multiplex PCR. The paper's data handling went like this. The number of nucleated cells in each sample was estimated by amplification of reference gene primers within the assay. Sequence reads were collapsed and filtered to measure the absolute abundance of every unique TCRbeta CDR3 rearrangement. Productive Simpson clonality was computed per sample as the square root of Simpson's diversity index over productive rearrangements. TCRdb re-hosts the immuneACCESS table, in-frame sequences only. Its copies lack some clones; in the studies checked, an unresolved V gene accounts for under half of them, and the cause for the rest is not known. That table is the source of V, J and clone size, and D and trimming were worked out from the DNA. The sample includes hundreds of thousands of clones, with approximately 90% observed a single time. The ten most abundant clones make up 0.8% to 0.85% of the sample.

The study at large found these results: The amount of clinical and demographic metadata varied by source and participant and was provided uncurated.

The TCR was taken from a man between 18 and 35 years old with COVID-19, enrolled during active disease. Source material: peripheral blood. The sequence joins TRBV23-1 to TRBJ1-4, and the D gene may be TRBD1, 6 bases matching. TRBV23-1 is given ORF status, its function remaining uncertain. The bases are TGCGCCAGCAGTCCGTCTCCGGGACAAGCTAATGAAAAACTGTTTTTT. It encodes CASSPSPGQANEKLFF.